One sample yielded the 25 T cell receptor beta chains listed below, sequenced in a study of early T cells in non-severe SARS-CoV-2 infection (dated by TCRdb to 2020 to 2023). Library creation used 5' RACE. Sequenced using a NextSeq 500. TCRdb handled the public reads itself, with Q25 trimming in fastp and clone calling in MiXCR, and kept productive beta chains. Identical CDR3 proteins give one entry, which carries the most common genes and DNA. The sample table records about 100,000 distinct CDR3 sequences; about 13% of these occur just once. The biggest ten clones account for 2% to 2.5% of the sample. Input material: whole blood. Receptors originate from an adult who was a healthcare worker with PCR-confirmed SARS-CoV-2 infection or an uninfected control (not recorded which).

Only one count was recorded for this clonotype. The junction departs from germline at one end; a sequencing error may be responsible. The chain has TRBV20-1 and TRBJ1-2; no firm D call. The CDR3 is 12 amino acids. Germline CDR1 DFQATT, CDR2 SNEGSKA (reference sequence). Here the CDR3 DNA reads TGCAGTGCGACGGGGTCCCCCAGGTCTGTCCCCTTC. This gives the protein CSATGSPRSVPF.

Concerning this clonotype: At one end, the junction sequence differs from germline, possibly due to a read error. The V gene is TRBV27, the J gene TRBJ1-1, with D tentatively TRBD1 (6 bases). The CDR3 is 15 residues long. Germline V gene data show CDR1 as MNHEY and CDR2 as SMNVEV (reference sequence). The CDR3 protein is CASSSDGRGNTEPFF. CDR3 DNA sequence: TGTGCCAGCAGTTCTGACGGCAGGGGAAACACTGAACCTTTCTTT.

The V and J genes are TRBV20-1 and TRBJ2-1, with D perhaps TRBD2 (6 bases). The CDR3 totals 15 residues. The germline V gene encodes CDR1 DFQATT and CDR2 SNEGSKA (reference sequence). V dropped 3 bases and J dropped 7 bases, with 19 bases sitting between them. CDR3 sequence (DNA): TGCAGTGCTAGGGCCCCCCCGGGGCGGGGTAATGAGCAGTTCTTC. Its translation: CSARAPPGRGNEQFF.

In this sample, this clonotype turned up many times. V usage is TRBV3-1 and J usage is TRBJ2-7; a weak D match, TRBD2 (5 bases). The ends were cut back, 4 bases at V and 6 bases at J, with 25 bases in the middle. This CDR3 comprises 17 residues. Per germline, CDR1 LGHDT and CDR2 YNNKEL (reference sequence). The CDR3 region is CASSLQPNRGSTSEQYF. Written as DNA, the CDR3 is TGTGCCAGCAGCCTACAGCCCAACCGGGGTAGCACGTCCGAGCAGTACTTC.

This clonotype occurred many times. This chain links TRBV4-3 with TRBJ1-4; TRBD1 matches 10 bases. The ends lost 0 bases at V and 7 bases at J; junction bases unmatched: 2. Germline CDR1 is LGHNA and CDR2 is YSLEER. This CDR3 has 15 amino acids. CDR3 protein: CASSQEGTGAEKLFF. The CDR3 nucleotides read TGCGCCAGCAGCCAAGAAGGGACAGGGGCTGAAAAACTGTTTTTT.

Ten or more counts support this clonotype. This chain links TRBV4-1 with TRBJ2-1; TRBD1 matches 8 bases. Germline CDR1 and CDR2: MGHRA and YSYEKL. The CDR3 contains 15 residues. With 3 bases clipped from V and 9 bases from J, the junction kept 10 bases outside the gene matches. CDR3 sequence reads: CASSQTDRDVPEQFF. For the CDR3, the DNA is TGCGCCAGCAGCCAGACGGACAGGGACGTACCTGAGCAGTTCTTC.

V usage is TRBV29-1 and J usage is TRBJ2-1; 11 bases fit TRBD1. Germline V lookup: CDR1 SQVTM, CDR2 ANQGSEA. The CDR3 contains 14 residues. J gave up 5 bases and V 6 bases, and 6 bases lay outside the gene matches. The CDR3 region is CSVEPGQGDNEQFF. In DNA, the CDR3 is TGCAGCGTGGAGCCGGGACAGGGGGACAATGAGCAGTTCTTC.

This clonotype was found many times. This rearrangement joins TRBV2 to TRBJ2-5, with 9 bases that match TRBD2. V was clipped by 8 bases and J by 5 bases; unmatched bases: 9. Germline values: CDR1 SNHLY, CDR2 FYNNEI. This CDR3 is built from 14 residues. CDR3 sequence: CASGRSGGRETQYF. Written as DNA, the CDR3 is TGTGCCAGCGGGCGGAGCGGGGGGCGTGAGACCCAGTACTTC.

This clonotype appeared a single time. CDR3 bases: TGTGCCAGCAGCCCCCGGACAACTAACACTGAAGCTTTCTTT. It is translated as CASSPRTTNTEAFF. The chain recombines TRBV7-2 with TRBJ1-1; maybe TRBD1 (5 bases). Germline values: CDR1 SGHTA, CDR2 FQGNSA. The CDR3 runs 14 residues. Trimming shortened V by 5 bases and J by 2 bases, and 12 bases separated the two germline ends.

This clonotype was recorded many times. V usage is TRBV11-2 and J usage is TRBJ2-7, with 10 bases lining up with TRBD2. Germline V lookup: CDR1 SGHAT, CDR2 FQNNGV. The CDR3 has 14 residues. Trimming removed 1 base from V and 3 bases from J; junction bases left unmatched: 0. CDR3 DNA sequence: TGTGCCAGCAGCTTAGTAGCGGGGGGCTACGAGCAGTACTTC. Translation gives CASSLVAGGYEQYF.

Many counts were recorded for this clonotype. The J gene is TRBJ1-1, the V gene TRBV6-1, with TRBD1 identical over 8 bases. Germline loops: CDR1 MNHNS, CDR2 SASEGT. The CDR3 contains 14 residues. The ends lost 11 bases at V and 6 bases at J; junction bases unmatched: 14. CDR3 sequence: CAWKTTGVGAEAFF. The CDR3 DNA sequence: TGTGCCTGGAAAACGACAGGGGTGGGCGCTGAAGCTTTCTTT.

This clonotype was seen at least ten times. V gene TRBV27 combines with J gene TRBJ1-6; no clear D. The germline V and J ends were trimmed by 2 bases and 2 bases, with 1 base remaining between them. Germline CDR1 and CDR2: MNHEY and SMNVEV (reference sequence). The CDR3 is 13 residues long. CDR3 DNA: TGTGCCAGCAGTTTAACCTATAATTCACCCCTCCACTTT. This encodes CASSLTYNSPLHF.

This clonotype was counted a few times. The J gene is TRBJ2-7, the V gene TRBV2; 8 bases agree with TRBD2. J lost 1 base, V lost 6 bases, and 5 bases had no gene match. This CDR3 is built from 14 residues. The germline gives CDR1 SNHLY, CDR2 FYNNEI. CDR3 DNA: TGTGCCAGCAGGCCCGGACTAGCATCCTACGAGCAGTACTTC. Amino acids: CASRPGLASYEQYF.

There are many counts of this clonotype. The rearrangement links TRBV15 to TRBJ2-3; no clear D gene. V was shortened by 1 base and J by 4 bases, with 12 bases between the two germline ends. Germline CDR1 and CDR2: LNHNV and YYDKDF (reference sequence). This CDR3 is 15 amino acids long. The CDR3 bases are TGTGCCACCAGCAGAGCTTGGCCCCAGGCAGATACGCAGTATTTT. Translated, it gives CATSRAWPQADTQYF.

This clonotype was counted ten times or more. The rearrangement joins TRBV12-3 or TRBV12-4 to TRBJ2-2, with D hard to call. The CDR3 is made up of 16 amino acids. V was trimmed by 5 bases and J by 1 base, leaving 14 bases between them. DNA of the CDR3: TGTGCCAGCAGTCCACGGCGCGAGAAGAACACCGGGGAGCTGTTTTTT. Translated, it gives CASSPRREKNTGELFF.

The chain is built from TRBV12-3 or TRBV12-4 and TRBJ2-3; TRBD2 matches 14 bases. Losses at the gene ends were 7 bases for V and 7 bases for J; bases not matched to a gene: 13. CDR3 length: 17 amino acids. Written as DNA, the CDR3 is TGTGCCAGCACCTTGGGGACTAGCGGGGGCCAGGGAAATACGCAGTATTTT. It specifies CASTLGTSGGQGNTQYF.

This clonotype has just a few counts. The chain links TRBV6-2 or TRBV6-3 to TRBJ1-1; tentative D call: TRBD1 (5 bases). The germline V and J ends were trimmed by 6 bases and 4 bases, with 18 bases remaining between them. Per germline, CDR1 MNHEY and CDR2 SVGEGT. This CDR3 is built from 15 residues. Here the CDR3 reads CASRIGGREGTEAFF. CDR3 DNA sequence: TGTGCCAGCAGGATTGGGGGGAGGGAAGGCACTGAAGCTTTCTTT.

This clonotype showed up many times. DNA for the CDR3: TGTGCCAGCAGCCCATGGTCGGAGGGCGGCTACACCTTC. Translation: CASSPWSEGGYTF. The chain carries TRBV6-6 and TRBJ1-2; D not resolved. V was trimmed by 6 bases and J by 8 bases, leaving 16 bases between them. The CDR3 has 13 amino acids. Germline V gene lookup returns CDR1 MNHNY and CDR2 SVGAGI (reference sequence).

The chain has TRBV23-1 and TRBJ1-6; D unclear. TRBV23-1 carries the ORF label, with uncertain function. The CDR3 runs 12 residues. Trimming took off 3 bases at V and 13 bases at J, with 10 bases between the two ends. CDR3 loop: CASSHGILPLHF. The CDR3 nucleotides read TGCGCCAGCAGTCACGGCATCCTCCCCCTCCACTTT.

J is TRBJ2-1 and V is TRBV10-2; 9 nucleotides match TRBD2. The V gene's germline CDR1 is WSHSY and CDR2 SAAADI. The CDR3 totals 16 residues. After removal of 2 bases from V and 10 bases from J, the junction contained 12 bases not matched to a gene. The CDR3 loop is CASSEELAGAFGEQFF. The CDR3 DNA reads TGCGCCAGCAGTGAGGAATTAGCGGGGGCCTTCGGAGAGCAGTTCTTC.

This clonotype showed up many times. V and J are TRBV20-1 and TRBJ2-3; maybe TRBD2 (6 bases). The germline CDR1 and CDR2 sequences are DFQATT and SNEGSKA (reference sequence). The CDR3 is 15 residues long. V was clipped by 1 base and J by 4 bases, with 15 bases between them. CDR3 protein: CSARVPSEGPDTQYF. Written as DNA, the CDR3 is TGCAGTGCTAGAGTCCCCTCGGAGGGCCCAGATACGCAGTATTTT.

This chain uses TRBV28 with TRBJ2-7; the D gene is possibly TRBD1 (5 bases). V was cut by 7 bases and J by 2 bases, with 12 bases left in between. CDR3 length equals 13 residues. Germline values: CDR1 MDHEN, CDR2 SYDVKM. The CDR3 spells CASMAGPPYEQYF. Here the CDR3 DNA reads TGTGCCAGCATGGCAGGGCCCCCCTACGAGCAGTACTTC.

The rearrangement uses TRBV20-1 and TRBJ2-7, with no clear D. Germline V CDR1 and CDR2: DFQATT, SNEGSKA (reference sequence). Trimming left V 4 bases short and J 8 bases short, with 12 bases between. The CDR3 runs to 11 residues. Written as DNA, the CDR3 is TGCAGTGCTACCCTAAACACGCAGCAGTACTTC. Translated, it gives CSATLNTQQYF.

This clonotype was detected only a few times. This chain uses TRBV5-1 with TRBJ1-1; D is undetermined. There are 12 residues in the CDR3. V was shortened by 1 base and J by 7 bases, with 8 bases between the two germline ends. Germline V CDR1 and CDR2: SGHRS, YFSETQ. CDR3 nucleotide sequence: TGCGCCAGCAGCTTGCCCGGTTATGAAGCTTTCTTT. Protein sequence: CASSLPGYEAFF.

The DNA for the CDR3 is TGCAGTGCTAGAGGGTTAGCGGACACCGGGGAGCTGTTTTTT. It translates to CSARGLADTGELFF. V and J are TRBV20-1 and TRBJ2-2; tentative D call: TRBD2 (6 bases). The CDR3 has 14 residues. With 1 base removed from V and 3 bases from J, the gap between germline ends came to 9 bases. Germline lookup yields CDR1 DFQATT and CDR2 SNEGSKA (reference sequence).